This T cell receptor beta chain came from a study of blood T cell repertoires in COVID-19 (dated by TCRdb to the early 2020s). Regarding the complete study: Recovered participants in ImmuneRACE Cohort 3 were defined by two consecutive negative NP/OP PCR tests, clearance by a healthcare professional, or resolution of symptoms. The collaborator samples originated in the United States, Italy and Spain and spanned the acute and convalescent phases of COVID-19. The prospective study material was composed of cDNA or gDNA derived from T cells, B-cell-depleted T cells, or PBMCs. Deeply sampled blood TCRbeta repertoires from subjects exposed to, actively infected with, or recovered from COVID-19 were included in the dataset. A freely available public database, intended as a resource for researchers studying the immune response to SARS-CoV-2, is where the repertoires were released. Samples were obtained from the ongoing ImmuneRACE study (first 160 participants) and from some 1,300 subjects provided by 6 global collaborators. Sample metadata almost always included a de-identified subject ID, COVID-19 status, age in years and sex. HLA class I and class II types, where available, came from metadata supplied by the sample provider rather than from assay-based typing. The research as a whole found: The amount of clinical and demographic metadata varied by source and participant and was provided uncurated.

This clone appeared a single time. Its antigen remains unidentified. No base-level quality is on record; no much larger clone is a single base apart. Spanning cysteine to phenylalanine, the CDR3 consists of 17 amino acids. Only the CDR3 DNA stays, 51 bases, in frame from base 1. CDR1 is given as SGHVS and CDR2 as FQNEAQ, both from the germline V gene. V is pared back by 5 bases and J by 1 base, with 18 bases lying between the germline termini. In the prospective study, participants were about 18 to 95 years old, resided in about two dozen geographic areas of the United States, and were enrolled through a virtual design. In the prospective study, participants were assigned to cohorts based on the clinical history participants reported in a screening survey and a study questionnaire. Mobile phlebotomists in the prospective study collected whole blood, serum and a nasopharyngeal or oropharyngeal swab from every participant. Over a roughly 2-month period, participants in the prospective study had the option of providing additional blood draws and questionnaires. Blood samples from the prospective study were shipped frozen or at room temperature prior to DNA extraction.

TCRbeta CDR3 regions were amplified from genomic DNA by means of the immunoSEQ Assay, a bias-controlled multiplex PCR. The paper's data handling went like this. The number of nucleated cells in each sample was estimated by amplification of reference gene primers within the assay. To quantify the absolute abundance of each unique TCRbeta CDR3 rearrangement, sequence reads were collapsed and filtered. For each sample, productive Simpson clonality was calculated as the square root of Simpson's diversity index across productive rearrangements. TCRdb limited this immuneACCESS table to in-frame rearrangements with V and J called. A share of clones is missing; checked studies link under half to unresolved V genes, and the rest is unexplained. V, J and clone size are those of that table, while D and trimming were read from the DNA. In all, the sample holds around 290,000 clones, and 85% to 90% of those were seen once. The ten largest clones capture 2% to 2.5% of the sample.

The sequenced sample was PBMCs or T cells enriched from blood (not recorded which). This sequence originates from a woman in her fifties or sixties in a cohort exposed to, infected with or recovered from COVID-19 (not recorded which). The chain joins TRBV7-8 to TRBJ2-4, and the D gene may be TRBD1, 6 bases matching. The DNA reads TGTGCCAGCAGCCGTAGCCACCAGGGGATGGCCAAAAACATTCAGTACTTC. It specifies CASSRSHQGMAKNIQYF.